The clone carrying this T cell receptor (beta chain) was observed a few times. Its antigen is not identified. J was trimmed by 3 bases and V by 3 bases; bases with no gene match: 8. Germline loops: CDR1 MDHEN, CDR2 SYDVKM. The CDR3 has 16 residues. The TCRbeta library incorporated unique molecular identifiers. TCRdb reanalysed the PCR reads using MiXCR and keeps one entry per CDR3 protein. The sample holds some 840,000 distinct CDR3 sequences, under 20% seen once. The data originate from a study of T-cell reconstitution after alpha-beta-depleted transplantation in children. Study observations and caveats: In patients about two months after transplant, alpha-beta T cells reportedly arose from several hundred expanded graft clones. Newly generated T cells supplied most T-cell counts and diversity one year post-transplant.

This sequence originates from a male patient aged 10-17 years who had a stem cell transplant for acute lymphoblastic leukemia, so the T cells may come from the graft donor. The J gene is TRBJ1-2, the V gene TRBV28; 9 bases fit TRBD1. Sequences were derived from PBMCs, mostly from graft donor cells, sampled 360 days after TCRalphabeta/CD19-depleted stem cell transplant. This CDR3 reads CASSFMFRDRDYGYTF. For the CDR3, the DNA is TGTGCCAGCAGTTTTATGTTTCGGGACAGGGACTATGGCTACACCTTC.